These 22 T cell receptor beta chains share one sample of origin, sequenced in a study of cytomegalovirus exposure and HLA in healthy donors (dated by TCRdb to about 2017). The library was made by the immunoSEQ multiplex PCR assay. For the multiplex PCR, a mixture combining 60 forward primers for TCR Vbeta segments and 13 reverse primers for TCR Jbeta segments was used. Sourced from immuneACCESS, this table was stored by TCRdb with only in-frame sequences that have V and J called. A share of the clones is absent; for the studies checked, an unresolved V gene accounts for under half, and the remainder has no known explanation. The sample has some 130,000 clones on record. Of the sample, approximately 1.6% is held by the ten largest clones. Sequencing was done on a sample of PBMCs. Receptor source: a woman aged 40 to 55 in good health and CMV-seropositive.

The rearrangement uses TRBV11-2 and TRBJ2-1; D is possibly TRBD1 (5 bases). The ends were cut back, 5 bases at V and 10 bases at J, with 15 bases in the middle. Looked up from germline, CDR1 is SGHAT and CDR2 is FQNNGV. The CDR3 is 13 residues long. The CDR3 is CASSAHWGNEQFF. CDR3 DNA sequence: TGTGCCAGCAGCGCCCACTGGGGCAACGAGCAGTTCTTC.

The chain carries TRBV30 and TRBJ2-7, with TRBD1 matching 8 bases. This CDR3 has 14 residues. The germline V gene has CDR1 GTSNPN and CDR2 SVGIG (reference sequence). The V segment lost 2 bases and the J segment 3 bases; nucleotides outside the gene matches: 6. In DNA, the CDR3 is TGTGCCTGGAGTTACGGGACAGGTTTCTACGAGCAGTACTTC. It codes for CAWSYGTGFYEQYF. Combining the CDR3 with reference TRBV30 and TRBJ2-7 gives the whole variable domain SQTIHQWPATLVQPVGSPLSLECTVEGTSNPNLYWYRQAAGRGLQLLFYSVGIGQISSEVPQNLSASRPQDRQFILSSKKLLLSDSGFYLCAWSYGTGFYEQYFGPGTRLTVT.

This chain connects TRBV6-5 to TRBJ1-4, with D perhaps TRBD1 (5 bases). CDR1 is MNHEY and CDR2 is SVGAGI in the germline V gene. Trimming removed 6 bases from V and 10 bases from J, with 18 bases in between. The CDR3 extends over 14 amino acids. The CDR3 DNA reads TGTGCCAGCAGCCCGGGCCCTCAAACAGGAAAACTGTTTTTT. Amino acids: CASSPGPQTGKLFF.

The chain couples TRBV27 to TRBJ2-7, with 7 bases aligning to TRBD2. The V gene's germline CDR1 is MNHEY and CDR2 SMNVEV (reference sequence). Unmatched junction bases numbered 13, after V lost 6 bases and J lost 5 bases. The CDR3 loop spans 15 amino acids. CDR3 coding DNA: TGTGCCAGCAGGCGGTCAGCGGGACTCCTCCACGAGCAGTACTTC. Translated: CASRRSAGLLHEQYF.

The chain uses TRBV27 and TRBJ2-2; 7 bases map to TRBD2. Germline lookup yields CDR1 MNHEY and CDR2 SMNVEV (reference sequence). V shed 4 bases and J 4 bases; nucleotides not matched to a gene: 6. This CDR3 is 15 amino acids long. Written as DNA, the CDR3 is TGTGCCAGCAGTTCGCGGGAGTACGGCACCGGGGAGCTGTTTTTT. This encodes CASSSREYGTGELFF.

The chain has TRBV29-1 and TRBJ2-1; 8 nucleotides line up with TRBD2. Germline loops: CDR1 SQVTM, CDR2 ANQGSEA. CDR3 size: 12 residues. Unmatched junction bases numbered 7, after V lost 5 bases and J lost 10 bases. Here the CDR3 DNA reads TGCAGCGTTCGGAAGGGACTAGAGGAGCAGTTCTTC. Translated: CSVRKGLEEQFF.

This chain links TRBV25-1 with TRBJ1-1; possibly TRBD1 for D (5 bases). CDR1 MGHDK and CDR2 SYGVNS come from the germline V gene. The CDR3 has 14 residues. V lost 3 bases to trimming and J lost 1 base, with 9 bases between them. CDR3 region: CASSEGLPNTEAFF. DNA for the CDR3: TGTGCCAGCAGTGAGGGACTGCCGAACACTGAAGCTTTCTTT.

The chain recombines TRBV25-1 with TRBJ2-5; tentatively, D is TRBD1 (6 bases). Per germline, CDR1 MGHDK and CDR2 SYGVNS. Trimming took off 0 bases at V and 7 bases at J, with 6 bases between the two ends. CDR3 length equals 12 residues. CDR3 residues: CASSEYRGTQYF. CDR3 coding DNA: TGTGCCAGCAGTGAATACAGGGGGACCCAGTACTTC.

The chain joins TRBV14 to TRBJ1-2, with D possibly being TRBD1 (5 bases). Germline V gene sequence: CDR1 SGHDN, CDR2 FVKESK. The length of the CDR3 is 16 residues. Between the trimmed V and J ends, which lost 2 bases and 7 bases, there was a span of 20 bases. The CDR3 coding sequence is TGTGCCAGCAGCCAAAGTGCGATGGGGGGGGTACGTGGCTACACCTTC. Protein: CASSQSAMGGVRGYTF.

This chain connects TRBV6-1 to TRBJ2-5; possibly TRBD1 for D (6 bases). This CDR3 is built from 14 residues. Germline V gene sequence: CDR1 MNHNS, CDR2 SASEGT. Trimming cost V 3 bases and J 7 bases, with 15 bases left between them. This chain's CDR3 is CASSESGGRGTQYF. The CDR3 DNA sequence: TGTGCCAGCAGTGAGAGTGGGGGCCGGGGGACCCAGTACTTC.

The V gene is TRBV7-9, the J gene TRBJ2-2, with 10 bases aligning to TRBD1. The CDR3 loop spans 18 amino acids. V lost 4 bases and J lost 7; bases outside the gene matches: 15. Germline V gene sequence: CDR1 SEHNR, CDR2 FQNEAQ (reference sequence). CDR3 in amino acids: CASSSRGGTGDFSGELFF. Written as DNA, the CDR3 is TGTGCCAGCAGCTCCAGGGGCGGGACAGGGGATTTCAGCGGGGAGCTGTTTTTT.

This chain connects TRBV10-3 to TRBJ1-1, with D possibly matching TRBD1 (5 bases). Germline-derived CDR1 and CDR2 are ENHRY and SYGVKD. V shed 11 bases and J shed 1 base, with 17 bases lying between them. The CDR3 sequence is 14 residues long. CDR3 loop: CAVVGEGPNTEAFF. In nucleotides, the CDR3 is TGTGCCGTCGTTGGGGAGGGGCCGAACACTGAAGCTTTCTTT.

The chain links TRBV11-2 to TRBJ2-2; TRBD1 matches at 7 bases. The CDR3 has 16 residues. With V trimmed by 8 bases and J by 0 bases, 9 bases remained unmatched. CDR1 is SGHAT and CDR2 is FQNNGV in the germline V gene. The CDR3 DNA is TGTGCCAGCCGACTCGTTACAGGGGCGAACACCGGGGAGCTGTTTTTT. Protein product: CASRLVTGANTGELFF.

The chain has TRBV6-1 and TRBJ1-2, with a tentative D call TRBD1 (6 bases). The CDR3 has 14 residues. Germline V gene lookup returns CDR1 MNHNS and CDR2 SASEGT. Trimming removed 2 bases from V and 3 bases from J, with 10 bases in between. The CDR3 region is CASSETQGDYGYTF. The CDR3 bases are TGTGCCAGCAGTGAAACACAGGGAGACTATGGCTACACCTTC.

J is TRBJ2-3 and V is TRBV4-3, with 7 bases fitting TRBD2. Germline CDR1 reads LGHNA; CDR2 reads YSLEER. This CDR3 spans 18 amino acids. V trimming: 0 bases; J trimming: 5 bases; junction bases outside the gene matches: 14. The CDR3 DNA is TGCGCCAGCAGCCAAGATGGGGGGAACGGCGGGGGTTTAGATACGCAGTATTTT. The encoded protein is CASSQDGGNGGGLDTQYF.

This rearrangement joins TRBV29-1 to TRBJ1-5; 8 bases fit TRBD1. Losses at the gene ends were 6 bases for V and 1 base for J; bases not matched to a gene: 8. Germline CDR1 and CDR2: SQVTM and ANQGSEA. The CDR3 runs 15 residues. CDR3 DNA sequence: TGCAGCGTCCAACAGGGGGAGGGGAGCAATCAGCCCCAGCATTTT. Its protein is CSVQQGEGSNQPQHF.

The V call is TRBV25-1, the J call TRBJ2-7; 7 positions agree with TRBD2. Germline values: CDR1 MGHDK, CDR2 SYGVNS. This CDR3 contains 14 residues. Trimming removed 5 bases from V and 0 bases from J; junction bases left unmatched: 4. CDR3 nucleotide sequence: TGTGCCAGCAGTCCAGCGGGGAACTCCTACGAGCAGTACTTC. Translated: CASSPAGNSYEQYF.

The chain couples TRBV7-2 to TRBJ2-2, with D perhaps TRBD2 (5 bases). The V and J ends lost 5 bases and 1 base respectively, with 11 bases between them. This CDR3 has 15 residues. CDR1 SGHTA and CDR2 FQGNSA come from the germline V gene. Here the CDR3 DNA reads TGTGCCAGCAGCCCCTTAAGCGGGAACACCGGGGAGCTGTTTTTT. Protein sequence: CASSPLSGNTGELFF.

The V gene is TRBV7-2, the J gene TRBJ2-7, with 10 bases aligning to TRBD2. This CDR3 has 13 residues. With 9 bases clipped from V and 4 bases from J, the junction kept 6 bases outside the gene matches. The V gene's germline CDR1 is SGHTA and CDR2 FQGNSA. CDR3 sequence: CASFSGRTYEQYF. In DNA, the CDR3 is TGTGCCAGTTTTAGCGGGAGGACTTACGAGCAGTACTTC. Using reference TRBV7-2 and TRBJ2-7 for the parts outside the CDR3, the full variable domain is GAGVSQSPSNKVTEKGKDVELRCDPISGHTALYWYRQSLGQGLEFLIYFQGNSAPDKSGLPSDRFSAERTGGSVSTLTIQRTQQEDSAVYLCASFSGRTYEQYFGPGTRLTVT.

This chain uses TRBV25-1 with TRBJ2-2; TRBD1 is a possible D gene (5 bases). V was cut by 4 bases and J by 2 bases, with 11 bases left in between. Germline V CDR1 and CDR2: MGHDK, SYGVNS. The CDR3 has 15 residues. The CDR3 DNA reads as TGTGCCAGCAGTGCCGGACATATTAACACCGGGGAGCTGTTTTTT. Protein product: CASSAGHINTGELFF.

The V and J genes are TRBV7-3 and TRBJ2-2; TRBD2 aligns across 7 bases. After removal of 5 bases from V and 3 bases from J, the junction contained 9 bases not matched to a gene. Germline lookup yields CDR1 SGHTA and CDR2 FQGTGA. This CDR3 has 16 residues. CDR3 sequence: CASSKTGRVHTGELFF. The CDR3 DNA follows: TGTGCCAGCAGCAAGACTGGGAGGGTGCACACCGGGGAGCTGTTTTTT.

The rearrangement links TRBV10-2 to TRBJ1-1; the D gene is possibly TRBD1 (5 bases). V shed 7 bases and J shed 3 bases, with 12 bases lying between them. CDR3 length: 13 residues. The V gene's germline CDR1 is WSHSY and CDR2 SAAADI. CDR3 in DNA: TGCGCCAGCACCCTTCAAGGGGACACTGAAGCTTTCTTT. This sequence encodes CASTLQGDTEAFF.